The clone carrying this TCR beta chain was seen a handful of times. What it binds is unknown. The study, taken as a whole, reports: The larger cohort examined one V-J beta rearrangement, not whole repertoires. Tumor Treg TCRs overlapped most with tumor naive CD4+ cells.

After constant-region reverse-primer amplification, full-length variable regions underwent semi-nested PCR with Nested Universal Primer A. TCRdb analysed the 5' RACE reads with MiXCR anew, one entry per CDR3 protein. The repertoire holds roughly 40,000 distinct CDR3 sequences, with 29% as singletons. This CDR3 is built from 15 residues. Germline lookup yields CDR1 MNHEY and CDR2 SMNVEV (reference sequence). The ends lost 2 bases at V and 5 bases at J; junction bases unmatched: 5. This clonotype originated in a female donor with breast cancer. The chain couples TRBV27 to TRBJ2-3; 9 nucleotides line up with TRBD1. Material for sequencing was memory CD4+ T cells sorted from a lymph node. Subset described: memory CD4+ T cells, CD4+CD45RO+CD25-. Here the CDR3 reads CASSLATGGGDTQYF. The CDR3 nucleotides are TGTGCCAGCAGTTTAGCGACAGGGGGTGGAGATACGCAGTATTTT.